The 25 T cell receptor beta chains below were found in one sample sequenced in a study of identical twins. TCRdb reprocessed the 5' RACE reads with MiXCR, giving one entry per CDR3 protein. The sample has approximately 140,000 distinct CDR3 sequences, roughly 3.5% seen once. Sequenced material: memory T cells sorted from blood. The receptor source for this set is a man aged 18 to 35 in good health.

This clonotype was counted ten times or more. The chain carries TRBV29-1 and TRBJ2-3; D uncertain. There are 12 residues in the CDR3. Trimming took 4 bases from V and 2 from J, leaving 7 bases between them. Germline CDR1 SQVTM, CDR2 ANQGSEA. The CDR3 loop is CSVAGPTDTQYF. The DNA for the CDR3 is TGCAGCGTTGCCGGCCCCACAGATACGCAGTATTTT.

Ten or more counts support this clonotype. V and J are TRBV28 and TRBJ2-2; 7 nucleotides align to TRBD1. The trim removed 7 bases at V and 3 bases at J, leaving 5 bases unmatched. The CDR3 is 14 amino acids. Germline CDR1 and CDR2: MDHEN and SYDVKM. This CDR3 reads CASKDRADTGELFF. The CDR3 DNA reads TGTGCCAGCAAAGACAGGGCGGACACCGGGGAGCTGTTTTTT.

This clonotype was recorded many times. The V and J genes are TRBV14 and TRBJ2-2, with 9 bases lining up with TRBD2. The V and J ends lost 1 base and 3 bases, in that order; junction bases with no gene match: 9. CDR1 and CDR2 from the germline V gene are SGHDN and FVKESK. The CDR3 has 18 amino acids. In DNA, the CDR3 is TGTGCCAGCAGCCAAGTGCGGTGGCTAGCGGGACACACCGGGGAGCTGTTTTTT. As protein: CASSQVRWLAGHTGELFF.

There are many counts of this clonotype. This sequence joins TRBV7-9 and TRBJ2-7; the D gene is possibly TRBD1 (6 bases). Germline CDR1 SEHNR, CDR2 FQNEAQ (reference sequence). Between the trimmed V and J ends, which lost 6 bases and 6 bases, there was a span of 15 bases. CDR3 length: 13 amino acids. In DNA, the CDR3 is TGTGCCAGCAGTTCACCCCAGGGGTCCGAGCAGTACTTC. This sequence encodes CASSSPQGSEQYF.

Many counts were recorded for this clonotype. The chain carries TRBV25-1 and TRBJ2-7; no clear D gene. Per germline, CDR1 MGHDK and CDR2 SYGVNS. The CDR3 length is 14 residues. The V gene lost 0 bases and the J gene lost 2 bases, with 8 bases spanning the gap. The CDR3 sequence: CASSEYFVPYEQYF. In DNA, the CDR3 is TGTGCCAGCAGTGAATATTTCGTCCCCTACGAGCAGTACTTC.

This clonotype has ten or more counts. This chain uses TRBV15 with TRBJ2-5; possibly TRBD1 for D (5 bases). Germline-derived CDR1 and CDR2 are LNHNV and YYDKDF (reference sequence). CDR3 length: 13 amino acids. V lost 2 bases to trimming and J lost 4 bases, with 8 bases between them. The CDR3 DNA reads TGTGCCACCAGCAGACAGGGTTCAGAGACCCAGTACTTC. The encoded protein is CATSRQGSETQYF.

This clonotype came up many times. The chain employs TRBV7-2 and TRBJ2-1; 9 nucleotides align to TRBD2. The CDR3 length is 16 residues. Looked up from germline, CDR1 is SGHTA and CDR2 is FQGNSA. J gave up 7 bases and V 10 bases, and 17 bases lay outside the gene matches. CDR3 sequence (DNA): TGTGCCACGACGGGGACTAGCAGCTATAACATGAATGAGCAGTTCTTC. Amino acid sequence: CATTGTSSYNMNEQFF.

This clonotype has at least ten counts. V is TRBV6-2 or TRBV6-3 and J is TRBJ1-2; 9 nucleotides agree with TRBD1. In germline, CDR1 is MNHEY, CDR2 SVGEGT. This CDR3 spans 20 amino acids. V was pared by 3 bases and J by 0 bases, with 17 bases of the junction left unmatched. This CDR3 reads CASSYSSGTGIHLPNYGYTF. DNA of the CDR3: TGTGCCAGCAGTTATTCGTCCGGGACAGGGATCCATTTACCTAACTATGGCTACACCTTC.

This clonotype was seen repeatedly, ten times or more. The chain links TRBV12-3 or TRBV12-4 to TRBJ1-2; D might be TRBD1 (6 bases). The CDR3 has 14 residues. Trimming shortened V by 6 bases and J by 4 bases, and 15 bases separated the two germline ends. CDR3 region: CASSETGPLYGYTF. The DNA for the CDR3 is TGTGCCAGCAGCGAGACAGGCCCGCTCTATGGCTACACCTTC.

With regard to this clonotype: Given a much more abundant clone one base away, this may be a read error. J is TRBJ1-5 and V is TRBV20-1; TRBD1 aligns across 7 bases. The CDR3 loop spans 14 amino acids. Germline CDR1 is DFQATT and CDR2 is SNEGSKA (reference sequence). CDR3 loop: CIGRTTGGNQPQHF. In nucleotides, the CDR3 is TGCATTGGCCGAACCACAGGGGGCAATCAGCCCCAGCATTTT.

In this sample, this clonotype turned up many times. V gene TRBV30 combines with J gene TRBJ1-4; no definite D call. Between the trimmed V and J ends, which lost 4 bases and 6 bases, there was a span of 12 bases. Germline V CDR1 and CDR2: GTSNPN, SVGIG (reference sequence). There are 13 residues in the CDR3. CDR3 nucleotide sequence: TGTGCCTGGAAGGTATATGGTGATGAAAAACTGTTTTTT. As protein: CAWKVYGDEKLFF.

This clonotype was picked up a small number of times. The chain joins TRBV7-3 to TRBJ2-1; either TRBD1 or TRBD2 may fit D (5 bases each). CDR1 SGHTA and CDR2 FQGTGA come from the germline V gene. CDR3 length equals 20 residues. Deletions cut 4 bases from V and 6 bases from J, with 31 bases between. CDR3 sequence reads: CASSSYPSPGAGTQGNEQFF. The CDR3 coding sequence is TGTGCCAGCAGCTCCTACCCCAGTCCCGGGGCAGGGACCCAGGGCAATGAGCAGTTCTTC.

This clonotype showed up many times. The chain has TRBV29-1 and TRBJ2-7; D ambiguous. Germline V gives CDR1 SQVTM, CDR2 ANQGSEA. Trimming cost V 6 bases and J 1 base, with 13 bases left between them. The CDR3 has 13 residues. In DNA form, the CDR3 reads TGCAGCGTCCGTGGCGTTATTTCCTACGAGCAGTACTTC. Residues: CSVRGVISYEQYF.

A few counts support this clonotype. This rearrangement joins TRBV9 to TRBJ1-5; perhaps TRBD1 as D (6 bases). Germline V gives CDR1 SGDLS, CDR2 YYNGEE. V was cut by 4 bases and J by 3 bases, with 23 bases left in between. The CDR3 runs to 18 residues. The CDR3, as DNA: TGTGCCAGCAGCAACCGGGACAAAGGGGTACTAAACAATCAGCCCCAGCATTTT. It specifies CASSNRDKGVLNNQPQHF.

There are many counts of this clonotype. J is TRBJ2-2 and V is TRBV20-1; 10 positions agree with TRBD2. Trimming removed 1 base from V and 5 bases from J; junction bases left unmatched: 19. The CDR3 extends over 20 amino acids. Germline loops: CDR1 DFQATT, CDR2 SNEGSKA (reference sequence). The CDR3 DNA sequence: TGCAGTGCTAGAGGGGGTCGGTTTACTAGCGGGGAGAATGGGACCGGGGAGCTGTTTTTT. It encodes CSARGGRFTSGENGTGELFF.

This clonotype was detected ten times or more. The CDR3 sequence: CASSQRWGLSYEQYF. Here the CDR3 DNA reads TGTGCCAGCAGTCAGCGATGGGGGTTATCCTACGAGCAGTACTTC. The rearrangement joins TRBV28 to TRBJ2-7; D possibly uses TRBD1 or TRBD2 (5 bases each). This CDR3 comprises 15 residues. Germline CDR1 reads MDHEN; CDR2 reads SYDVKM. Trimming pared 5 bases from V and 1 base from J, leaving 15 bases between. Full variable domain (missing parts from reference TRBV28 and TRBJ2-7): DVKVTQSSRYLVKRTGEKVFLECVQDMDHENMFWYRQDPGLGLRLIYFSYDVKMKEKGDIPEGYSVSREKKERFSLILESASTNQTSMYLCASSQRWGLSYEQYFGPGTRLTVT.

This clonotype occurred a few times. CDR3 sequence: CASTGQPNEKLFF. Here the CDR3 DNA reads TGTGCCAGCACGGGACAGCCTAATGAAAAACTGTTTTTT. The chain couples TRBV18 to TRBJ1-4; 7 bases line up with TRBD1. V lost 8 bases, J lost 3 bases, and 3 bases stayed unmatched. This CDR3 has 13 residues. Germline CDR1 KGHSH, CDR2 LQKENI. Variable domain in full (rest from reference TRBV18 and TRBJ1-4): NAGVMQNPRHLVRRRGQEARLRCSPMKGHSHVYWYRQLPEEGLKFMVYLQKENIIDESGMPKERFSAEFPKEGPSILRIQQVVRGDSAAYFCASTGQPNEKLFFGSGTQLSVL.

CDR3 in DNA: TGCAGTGCTACAAGTTCCCGCTCCTACAATGAGCAGTTCTTC. Amino acids: CSATSSRSYNEQFF. The chain employs TRBV20-1 and TRBJ2-1, with no clear D. CDR3 length: 14 amino acids. With 4 bases removed from V and 0 bases from J, the gap between germline ends came to 10 bases. From germline, CDR1 is DFQATT and CDR2 SNEGSKA (reference sequence).

This clonotype was detected many times. The chain is built from TRBV6-2 or TRBV6-3 and TRBJ1-5; tentative D call: TRBD1 (5 bases). The length of the CDR3 is 15 residues. Deletions cut 2 bases from V and 2 bases from J, with 10 bases between. Germline lookup yields CDR1 MNHEY and CDR2 SVGEGT. In DNA form, the CDR3 reads TGTGCCAGCAGTTACCGGGGGAGAGGCAATCAGCCCCAGCATTTT. Translating gives CASSYRGRGNQPQHF.

In its sample, this clonotype was seen many times. The CDR3 sequence: CASSFGQTNTGELFF. The CDR3 DNA reads TGTGCCAGCAGCTTTGGCCAAACGAACACCGGGGAGCTGTTTTTT. The genes are TRBV7-9 and TRBJ2-2; D is unclear. Germline V gene data show CDR1 as SEHNR and CDR2 as FQNEAQ (reference sequence). V was shortened by 3 bases and J by 0 bases, with 8 bases between the two germline ends. This CDR3 is 15 amino acids long.

This clonotype was counted many times. This sequence joins TRBV9 and TRBJ2-2, with D unclear. CDR1 is SGDLS, CDR2 YYNGEE, per germline. The CDR3 runs to 14 residues. Trimming pared 0 bases from V and 4 bases from J, leaving 7 bases between. The CDR3 DNA is TGTGCCAGCAGCGTAGGCCGGGTCACCGGGGAGCTGTTTTTT. Protein sequence: CASSVGRVTGELFF.

This clonotype was observed at least ten times. This chain joins TRBV7-2 and TRBJ2-1; no clear D. Trimming shortened V by 2 bases and J by 8 bases, and 16 bases separated the two germline ends. The CDR3 runs 15 residues. Germline V lookup: CDR1 SGHTA, CDR2 FQGNSA. CDR3 protein: CASSLLNHAQYEQFF. The CDR3 DNA reads TGTGCCAGCAGCTTACTTAACCATGCGCAGTATGAGCAGTTCTTC. Together with reference TRBV7-2 and TRBJ2-1, the CDR3 gives the full variable domain: GAGVSQSPSNKVTEKGKDVELRCDPISGHTALYWYRQSLGQGLEFLIYFQGNSAPDKSGLPSDRFSAERTGGSVSTLTIQRTQQEDSAVYLCASSLLNHAQYEQFFGPGTRLTVL.

This clonotype was recorded many times. This sequence joins TRBV20-1 and TRBJ2-5; D possibly corresponds to TRBD2 (6 bases). This CDR3 contains 14 residues. Between the trimmed V and J ends, which lost 1 base and 5 bases, there was a span of 14 bases. Looked up from germline, CDR1 is DFQATT and CDR2 is SNEGSKA (reference sequence). CDR3 sequence (DNA): TGCAGTGCTAGAGCATCTGAGGAGGGGGAGACCCAGTACTTC. Translated, it gives CSARASEEGETQYF.

This clonotype has more than one count but fewer than ten. J is TRBJ1-2 and V is TRBV12-3 or TRBV12-4, with 8 bases that match TRBD1. CDR3 size: 15 residues. The J segment lost 8 bases and the V segment lost 4 bases, leaving 12 bases of the junction unmatched. In DNA, the CDR3 is TGTGCCAGCAGTTCCACAGGGGGTGCCCCAAGCGGCTACACCTTC. Protein: CASSSTGGAPSGYTF.

The table lists this clonotype with a few counts. The chain couples TRBV2 to TRBJ2-3; D perhaps matches TRBD2 (6 bases). The germline V gene has CDR1 SNHLY and CDR2 FYNNEI. CDR3 size: 13 residues. The V gene lost 6 bases and the J gene lost 3 bases, with 10 bases spanning the gap. The CDR3 nucleotides read TGTGCCAGCAGAGTGGAGGGTACAGATACGCAGTATTTT. As protein: CASRVEGTDTQYF.